Shown below are 32 T cell receptor beta chains from a single sample sequenced in a study of blood T cells in healthy people across ages. For the second PCR, which ran for 7 to 11 cycles, a sample-barcoded 5' primer and a J-beta primer mix were used. TCRdb re-analysed the 5' RACE reads in MiXCR, keeping a single row per CDR3 protein. Of 800,000 to 900,000 distinct CDR3 sequences listed, around 62% are singletons. Sequenced input: blood. Every receptor here comes from a man in his thirties or forties in good health.

This chain connects TRBV6-6 to TRBJ2-3; D is possibly TRBD1 (6 bases). The CDR3 runs 15 residues. V shed 4 bases and J shed 4 bases, with 15 bases lying between them. Germline V gene lookup returns CDR1 MNHNY and CDR2 SVGAGI (reference sequence). The CDR3 sequence: CASSFSTGSPDTQYF. The CDR3 nucleotides are TGTGCCAGCAGTTTTTCGACAGGCAGTCCAGATACGCAGTATTTT.

The V call is TRBV25-1, the J call TRBJ2-3, with D perhaps matching TRBD2 (6 bases). Trimming stripped 0 bases from V and 3 bases from J, with 10 bases between. Per germline, CDR1 MGHDK and CDR2 SYGVNS. The CDR3 runs 15 residues. The CDR3 loop reads CASSEYTRETDTQYF. For the CDR3, the DNA is TGTGCCAGCAGTGAATATACTCGGGAGACAGATACGCAGTATTTT.

The CDR3 region has the DNA TGTGCCAGCAGTTCAGCAGGCAGTCGCTCACCCCTCCACTTT. Translated: CASSSAGSRSPLHF. The rearrangement uses TRBV28 and TRBJ1-6; D is unresolved. Germline V gene lookup returns CDR1 MDHEN and CDR2 SYDVKM. The CDR3 has 14 amino acids. V lost 4 bases to trimming and J lost 10 bases, with 14 bases between them.

V and J are TRBV20-1 and TRBJ2-7; D not resolved. From germline, CDR1 is DFQATT and CDR2 SNEGSKA (reference sequence). V lost 1 base and J 2 bases, leaving 6 bases between the germline ends. This CDR3 is 12 amino acids long. The CDR3 here is CSARAATYEQYF. In DNA, the CDR3 is TGCAGTGCTAGAGCGGCAACCTACGAGCAGTACTTC.

V and J are TRBV20-1 and TRBJ1-1; TRBD1 is a possible D gene (5 bases). CDR3 length equals 14 residues. The ends were cut back, 6 bases at V and 6 bases at J, with 20 bases in the middle. CDR1 and CDR2 (germline): DFQATT, SNEGSKA (reference sequence). Here the CDR3 reads CSAQSDGGSPEAFF. DNA for the CDR3: TGCAGTGCCCAATCCGACGGGGGATCGCCTGAAGCTTTCTTT.

For this clonotype: A junction end diverges from the germline sequence, so it may reflect a read error. The chain links TRBV18 to TRBJ2-3, with 7 bases matching TRBD1. This CDR3 spans 16 amino acids. Germline V gene lookup returns CDR1 KGHSH and CDR2 LQKENI. As DNA, the CDR3 is TGTGCCGGCTCACCCGAAGGGGGCAGAAACACAGATACGCAGTATTTT. As protein: CAGSPEGGRNTDTQYF. Full variable domain (remainder filled in from reference TRBV18 and TRBJ2-3): NAGVMQNPRHLVRRRGQEARLRCSPMKGHSHVYWYRQLPEEGLKFMVYLQKENIIDESGMPKERFSAEFPKEGPSILRIQQVVRGDSAAYFCAGSPEGGRNTDTQYFGPGTRLTVL.

V usage is TRBV5-1 and J usage is TRBJ2-4, with no clear D. CDR1 and CDR2 from the germline V gene are SGHRS and YFSETQ. Trimming shortened V by 2 bases and J by 6 bases, and 15 bases separated the two germline ends. The CDR3 is 15 residues long. The CDR3 is CASSFERGKANIQYF. Here the CDR3 DNA reads TGCGCCAGCAGCTTCGAGCGCGGAAAGGCAAACATTCAGTACTTC.

This clonotype was counted a single time. The V and J genes are TRBV5-1 and TRBJ2-5; 9 positions match TRBD2. The CDR3 is made up of 15 amino acids. Germline lookup yields CDR1 SGHRS and CDR2 YFSETQ. After removal of 0 bases from V and 2 bases from J, the junction contained 2 bases not matched to a gene. The DNA for the CDR3 is TGCGCCAGCAGCTTGGTCCTAGCGGGGCAAGAGACCCAGTACTTC. It specifies CASSLVLAGQETQYF.

The rearrangement links TRBV6-5 to TRBJ2-3; D unresolved. The CDR3 contains 14 residues. Deletions cut 3 bases from V and 3 bases from J, with 10 bases between. Germline values: CDR1 MNHEY, CDR2 SVGAGI. The CDR3 DNA reads TGTGCCAGCAGTTATCGAGTTCGGACAGATACGCAGTATTTT. As protein: CASSYRVRTDTQYF.

This clonotype was detected only a few times. The germline gene is not matched at one end of the junction; a read error may be the cause. The chain couples TRBV6-5 to TRBJ1-2; D is unresolved. Per the germline V gene, CDR1 is MNHEY and CDR2 is SVGAGI. The CDR3 runs 13 residues. Here the CDR3 DNA reads TGTGCCAGCAGTGACTCGAGGCGCGCCGGCTACACCTTC. This encodes CASSDSRRAGYTF.

V gene TRBV20-1 combines with J gene TRBJ2-6; D remains unclear. The CDR3 is made up of 11 amino acids. CDR1 and CDR2 from the germline V gene are DFQATT and SNEGSKA (reference sequence). V lost 6 bases, J lost 4 bases, and 4 bases lay in between. CDR3 residues: CSAQGANVLTF. The CDR3 region has the DNA TGCAGTGCCCAAGGGGCCAACGTCCTGACTTTC.

For the CDR3, the DNA is TGTGCCAGCAGTATATTACCGGGACTAGCGGGCCAGCGACAGACCCAGTACTTC. This sequence encodes CASSILPGLAGQRQTQYF. The rearrangement uses TRBV6-1 and TRBJ2-7; TRBD2 matches at 12 bases. The end of the DNA aligns better with TRBJ2-5, so the J call may be wrong. The CDR3 covers 18 residues. Germline V gene lookup returns CDR1 MNHNS and CDR2 SASEGT.

This clonotype was seen more than once but under ten times. The rearrangement joins TRBV4-3 to TRBJ2-4, with 10 bases matching TRBD1. CDR1 and CDR2 (germline): LGHNA, YSLEER. This CDR3 has 16 amino acids. Trimming at V came to 0 bases and at J to 10 bases, leaving 9 bases not matched to a gene. The CDR3 region has the DNA TGCGCCAGCAGCCAAGATGTAGCGGGACAGGGGCGGATTCAGTACTTC. The encoded protein is CASSQDVAGQGRIQYF.

The J gene is TRBJ1-1, the V gene TRBV20-1, with 7 positions matching TRBD1. This CDR3 is 15 amino acids long. The junction had 9 bases not matched to a gene; V was cut back by 4 bases and J by 1 base. Per the germline V gene, CDR1 is DFQATT and CDR2 is SNEGSKA (reference sequence). CDR3 nucleotide sequence: TGCAGTGCTACTGGCGGGACAGCGGGGAACACTGAAGCTTTCTTT. Its translation is CSATGGTAGNTEAFF.

The chain joins TRBV5-1 to TRBJ2-7; D unresolved. This CDR3 has 13 amino acids. The V and J ends lost 2 bases and 4 bases respectively, with 10 bases between them. The germline gives CDR1 SGHRS, CDR2 YFSETQ. Written as DNA, the CDR3 is TGCGCCAGCAGCTTTGGCGAGGAGTACGAGCAGTACTTC. It encodes CASSFGEEYEQYF.

The chain is built from TRBV28 and TRBJ2-1; TRBD1 agrees at 8 bases. CDR3 length equals 15 residues. CDR1 and CDR2 (germline): MDHEN, SYDVKM. V lost 4 bases, J lost 9 bases, and 11 bases stayed unmatched. CDR3 in DNA: TGTGCCAGCAGTTCTCAGGGACAGGCCCCCGGTGAGCAGTTCTTC. Translation: CASSSQGQAPGEQFF.

The chain links TRBV27 to TRBJ2-1; D ambiguous. The J call could be wrong; TRBJ2-7 is a better fit for the DNA end. Germline CDR1 MNHEY, CDR2 SMNVEV (reference sequence). The CDR3 consists of 11 residues. The CDR3 region has the DNA TGTGCCAGCGATGACTGCTACGAGCAGTACTTC. Protein: CASDDCYEQYF.

The V gene is TRBV6-2 or TRBV6-3, the J gene TRBJ2-4; no firm D call. Germline V gene data show CDR1 as MNHEY and CDR2 as SVGEGT. The V end lost 7 bases, the J end lost 0 bases, and 10 bases lay between the germline ends. The CDR3 spans 14 residues. The CDR3 coding sequence is TGTGCCAGCACCCGTCCCTTAGCCAAAAACATTCAGTACTTC. Amino acids: CASTRPLAKNIQYF.

A few counts support this clonotype. The V and J genes are TRBV6-4 and TRBJ2-3; D perhaps matches TRBD2 (5 bases). The V and J ends lost 0 bases and 4 bases respectively, with 11 bases between them. From germline, CDR1 is MRHNA and CDR2 SNTAGT. CDR3 length: 15 residues. For the CDR3, the DNA is TGTGCCAGCAGTGACTCTTTGGGGAGCGCAGATACGCAGTATTTT. This codes for CASSDSLGSADTQYF.

V usage is TRBV11-1 and J usage is TRBJ2-4; TRBD1 matches 7 bases. The DNA end is more similar to TRBJ2-7, so the J call may be wrong. The CDR3 runs to 17 residues. Per the germline V gene, CDR1 is SGHAT and CDR2 is FQDESV (reference sequence). The CDR3 region is CASSSRPPGQFFYEQYF. CDR3 bases: TGTGCCAGCAGCTCAAGGCCTCCGGGACAGTTCTTTTACGAGCAGTACTTC.

The chain uses TRBV11-3 and TRBJ2-5; D is uncertain. V lost 3 bases and J lost 0, with 11 bases in between. The CDR3 runs to 15 residues. Germline V gene sequence: CDR1 SGHNT, CDR2 YENEEA. CDR3: CASSFGSGYQETQYF. The CDR3, as DNA: TGTGCCAGCAGCTTTGGATCCGGCTACCAAGAGACCCAGTACTTC.

The rearrangement uses TRBV7-2 and TRBJ2-4; D is unclear. The CDR3 is 14 amino acids. Trimming removed 3 bases at V and 7 bases at J, with 13 bases between. The germline V gene encodes CDR1 SGHTA and CDR2 FQGNSA. The CDR3 DNA follows: TGTGCCAGCAGCTTCCCACAGAATAACAACATTCAGTACTTC. It is translated as CASSFPQNNNIQYF.

This sequence joins TRBV30 and TRBJ2-1; tentatively, D is TRBD2 (6 bases). CDR3 size: 13 residues. Germline V gene sequence: CDR1 GTSNPN, CDR2 SVGIG (reference sequence). The germline V and J ends were trimmed by 7 bases and 4 bases, with 14 bases remaining between them. CDR3 sequence: CAFVPGTYNEQFF. In DNA, the CDR3 is TGTGCCTTCGTACCAGGGACTTACAATGAGCAGTTCTTC.

The rearrangement links TRBV6-6 to TRBJ2-5, with D possibly being TRBD2 (6 bases). V was trimmed by 5 bases and J by 2 bases, leaving 12 bases between them. The germline V gene encodes CDR1 MNHNY and CDR2 SVGAGI (reference sequence). The CDR3 length is 14 residues. The CDR3 spells CASSTPGLQETQYF. Written as DNA, the CDR3 is TGTGCCAGCAGTACCCCGGGACTTCAAGAGACCCAGTACTTC.

Concerning this clonotype itself: A much larger clonotype is one base distant, so this may be a read error. V and J are TRBV7-8 and TRBJ2-3, with 10 bases identical to TRBD2. From germline, CDR1 is SGHVS and CDR2 FQNEAQ. V trimming: 5 bases; J trimming: 2 bases; junction bases outside the gene matches: 7. The CDR3 consists of 16 residues. The CDR3 spells CASSVRAGGLTDTQYF. Written as DNA, the CDR3 is TGTGCCAGCAGCGTACGAGCGGGGGGGCTCACAGATACGCAGTATTTT.

This clonotype was counted between two and nine times. The chain combines TRBV29-1 with TRBJ2-3; the match to TRBD1 covers 9 bases. CDR3 length: 14 residues. The J segment lost 6 bases and the V segment lost 2 bases, leaving 6 bases of the junction unmatched. Germline V CDR1 and CDR2: SQVTM, ANQGSEA. As DNA, the CDR3 is TGCAGCGTTGAACGGACAGGGGCGAGGGATACGCAGTATTTT. Its translation: CSVERTGARDTQYF.

A remark on this clonotype: A junction end diverges from the germline sequence, so it may reflect a read error. Here the CDR3 DNA reads TGTGCTAGCAGCTACAGGGAGTCGGCCAAAAACATTCAGTACTTC. Protein sequence: CASSYRESAKNIQYF. This chain connects TRBV7-7 to TRBJ2-4; D is perhaps TRBD1 (6 bases). Germline loops: CDR1 SSHAT, CDR2 FNYEAQ (reference sequence). The CDR3 sequence is 15 residues long.

The DNA for the CDR3 is TGTGCCAGCAGTGAATACGCCGGGACAGGGTTCTATGGCTACACCTTC. Protein: CASSEYAGTGFYGYTF. The chain combines TRBV25-1 with TRBJ1-2, with TRBD1 matching over 9 bases. The CDR3 consists of 16 residues. Germline values: CDR1 MGHDK, CDR2 SYGVNS. Germline trimming cut 0 bases from V and 4 bases from J; bases unmatched to any gene: 6.

The gene calls are TRBV2 and TRBJ1-5; no clear D. V was trimmed by 7 bases and J by 9 bases, leaving 16 bases between them. The CDR3 runs to 13 residues. The germline V gene has CDR1 SNHLY and CDR2 FYNNEI. CDR3 region: CASIGSASGPQHF. CDR3 nucleotide sequence: TGTGCCAGCATTGGGAGTGCCTCAGGGCCCCAGCATTTT.

V gene TRBV7-9 combines with J gene TRBJ1-2, with no clear D. Germline CDR1 and CDR2: SEHNR and FQNEAQ (reference sequence). There are 16 residues in the CDR3. V lost 5 bases and J 7 bases, leaving 23 bases between the germline ends. As DNA, the CDR3 is TGTGCCAGCAGCCCCGGACGGACTCGCATGGAGGGTGGCTACACCTTC. Amino acids: CASSPGRTRMEGGYTF. The whole variable domain, filled in from reference TRBV7-9 and TRBJ1-2, reads DTGVSQNPRHKITKRGQNVTFRCDPISEHNRLYWYRQTLGQGPEFLTYFQNEAQLEKSRLLSDRFSAERPKGSFSTLEIQRTEQGDSAMYLCASSPGRTRMEGGYTFGSGTRLTVV.

The chain is built from TRBV7-2 and TRBJ1-5; D gene ambiguous. Trimming shortened V by 1 base and J by 1 base, and 5 bases separated the two germline ends. The CDR3 sequence is 14 residues long. CDR1 is SGHTA, CDR2 FQGNSA, per germline. CDR3 nucleotide sequence: TGTGCCAGCAGCTTAGATTCAAGCAATCAGCCCCAGCATTTT. It translates to CASSLDSSNQPQHF.

The chain is built from TRBV3-1 and TRBJ2-4; D may be TRBD2 (6 bases). CDR3 size: 16 residues. CDR1 and CDR2 (germline): LGHDT, YNNKEL (reference sequence). The V end was cut by 4 bases, the J end by 3 bases, with 16 bases between. CDR3 DNA: TGTGCCAGCAGCCCAACTAGCTTTCTTGGCAAAAACATTCAGTACTTC. Protein: CASSPTSFLGKNIQYF.